A single sample is the source of the 26 T cell receptor beta chains below, sequenced in a study of blood T cells in healthy people across ages. With a J-beta primer mix and a sample-barcoded 5' primer, a second PCR ran about 7 to 11 cycles. TCRdb ran MiXCR on the 5' RACE reads and lists one entry per CDR3 protein. Among about 780,000 distinct CDR3 sequences listed, around half were seen once. The sequenced sample consisted of blood. Receptors originate from an elderly man in good health.

This clonotype was observed a few times. J is TRBJ1-1 and V is TRBV7-9, with D possibly being TRBD1 (5 bases). Germline V gene data show CDR1 as SEHNR and CDR2 as FQNEAQ (reference sequence). V was cut by 4 bases and J by 4 bases, with 22 bases left in between. This CDR3 region has 17 residues. The CDR3 loop is CASSSPRRGREGTEAFF. CDR3 DNA: TGTGCCAGCAGCTCCCCCCGTCGGGGCAGGGAAGGCACTGAAGCTTTCTTT. The entire variable domain, with the rest obtained from reference TRBV7-9 and TRBJ1-1, is as follows: DTGVSQNPRHKITKRGQNVTFRCDPISEHNRLYWYRQTLGQGPEFLTYFQNEAQLEKSRLLSDRFSAERPKGSFSTLEIQRTEQGDSAMYLCASSSPRRGREGTEAFFGQGTRLTVV.

As for this clonotype: This may be a read error: a much more frequent sequence differs by one nucleotide. This rearrangement joins TRBV7-2 to TRBJ2-7; D gene uncertain. Germline CDR1 SGHTA, CDR2 FQGNSA. V lost 5 bases and J lost 3, with 14 bases in between. The CDR3 extends over 14 amino acids. The CDR3 sequence: CASSVDRAGYEQYF. As DNA, the CDR3 is TGTGCCAGCAGCGTAGATAGGGCCGGCTACGAGCAGTACTTC.

The rearrangement links TRBV3-1 to TRBJ2-3, with 7 bases identical to TRBD2. CDR3 size: 17 residues. V trimming: 3 bases; J trimming: 1 base; junction bases outside the gene matches: 10. Germline values: CDR1 LGHDT, CDR2 YNNKEL (reference sequence). The CDR3 DNA reads TGTGCCAGCAGCCACAGCGGGGCCCCGGGAGGCACAGATACGCAGTATTTT. Its translation is CASSHSGAPGGTDTQYF.

This clonotype came up many times. This rearrangement joins TRBV12-3 or TRBV12-4 to TRBJ2-7; 11 bases agree with TRBD1. The CDR3 contains 14 residues. Trimming removed 4 bases from V and 5 bases from J; junction bases left unmatched: 4. CDR3 residues: CASSSDRGPHEQYF. The CDR3 coding sequence is TGTGCCAGCAGTTCGGACAGGGGGCCCCACGAGCAGTACTTC.

The chain couples TRBV12-3 or TRBV12-4 to TRBJ2-7, with TRBD2 matching over 13 bases. There are 15 residues in the CDR3. The V gene end was trimmed by 6 bases and the J gene end by 6 bases; junction bases not matched to a gene: 8. CDR3 DNA: TGTGCCAGCAGACCCGGGACTAGCGGGATCGCCGAGCAGTACTTC. Its translation: CASRPGTSGIAEQYF.

This clonotype was observed a handful of times. The rearrangement links TRBV27 to TRBJ2-7; 10 positions agree with TRBD2. CDR1 MNHEY and CDR2 SMNVEV come from the germline V gene (reference sequence). This CDR3 has 16 residues. V shed 4 bases and J 2 bases; nucleotides not matched to a gene: 8. Here the CDR3 reads CASSSLTSGLTYEQYF. CDR3 coding DNA: TGTGCCAGCAGTTCCCTGACTAGCGGGTTGACCTACGAGCAGTACTTC.

The rearrangement joins TRBV20-1 to TRBJ2-7, with TRBD2 matching 8 bases. CDR1 is DFQATT and CDR2 is SNEGSKA in the germline V gene (reference sequence). Trimming at V came to 5 bases and at J to 4 bases, leaving 10 bases not matched to a gene. CDR3 length equals 14 residues. The CDR3 region has the DNA TGCAGTGCTGCGGGGGGTTTGGTTGTGTACGAGCAGTACTTC. It is translated as CSAAGGLVVYEQYF.

The chain recombines TRBV28 with TRBJ2-7; 7 nucleotides match TRBD2. Losses at the gene ends were 6 bases for V and 5 bases for J; bases not matched to a gene: 10. Germline lookup yields CDR1 MDHEN and CDR2 SYDVKM. This CDR3 is 14 amino acids long. CDR3 sequence (DNA): TGTGCCAGCAGAAATCGGGAGGTCTCGAACGAGCAGTACTTC. Its translation: CASRNREVSNEQYF.

In DNA form, the CDR3 reads TGCAGTGGGCAGACAGGTTACAATGAGCAGTTCTTC. Its protein is CSGQTGYNEQFF. The J gene is TRBJ2-1, the V gene TRBV20-1; tentative D call: TRBD1 (6 bases). CDR1 is DFQATT and CDR2 is SNEGSKA in the germline V gene (reference sequence). The CDR3 length is 12 residues. Trimming stripped 7 bases from V and 4 bases from J, with 11 bases between.

The chain employs TRBV11-3 and TRBJ2-1; D may match TRBD1 or TRBD2 (5 bases each). The germline V gene has CDR1 SGHNT and CDR2 YENEEA. Trimming removed 8 bases at V and 6 bases at J, with 14 bases between. The CDR3 is 13 residues long. The CDR3 DNA follows: TGTGCCAGCCGGTCGGCTGGGGGCAATGAGCAGTTCTTC. This encodes CASRSAGGNEQFF.

Points on this clonotype: A much more abundant neighbour one base away suggests this may be a read error. The rearrangement joins TRBV10-3 to TRBJ2-3; no clear D. The CDR3 totals 15 residues. CDR1 is ENHRY and CDR2 is SYGVKD in the germline V gene. CDR3 sequence: CAISETGEPTDTRYF. CDR3 sequence (DNA): TGTGCCATCAGTGAGACCGGAGAACCCACAGATACGCGGTATTTT.

The chain combines TRBV29-1 with TRBJ2-1; either TRBD1 or TRBD2 may supply D (5 bases each). Per the germline V gene, CDR1 is SQVTM and CDR2 is ANQGSEA. CDR3 length equals 13 residues. V dropped 7 bases and J dropped 1 base, with 11 bases sitting between them. CDR3 sequence reads: CSAWDPSYNEQFF. For the CDR3, the DNA is TGCAGCGCCTGGGACCCTTCCTACAATGAGCAGTTCTTC.

Only one count was recorded for this clonotype. The CDR3 nucleotides read TGTGCCAGCAGCCAAGATAGGACTAGCGCGCGGGATACGCAGTATTTT. Its translation: CASSQDRTSARDTQYF. The rearrangement joins TRBV3-1 to TRBJ2-3; 9 bases are shared with TRBD2. CDR1 is LGHDT, CDR2 YNNKEL, per germline (reference sequence). CDR3 length: 16 residues. The V segment lost 0 bases and the J segment 6 bases; nucleotides outside the gene matches: 7.

This clonotype was seen repeatedly, ten times or more. The V and J genes are TRBV5-1 and TRBJ2-7; 7 bases match TRBD1. CDR1 is SGHRS, CDR2 YFSETQ, per germline. After removal of 4 bases from V and 3 bases from J, the junction contained 4 bases not matched to a gene. The CDR3 covers 13 residues. The CDR3 DNA is TGCGCCAGCAGCCCTGGACAGGACTACGAGCAGTACTTC. Its translation is CASSPGQDYEQYF.

This clonotype has only a few counts. The rearrangement uses TRBV7-2 and TRBJ1-1; the D is unclear. The CDR3 has 14 amino acids. In germline, CDR1 is SGHTA, CDR2 FQGNSA. Trimming removed 0 bases from V and 4 bases from J, with 9 bases in between. CDR3 DNA: TGTGCCAGCAGCTTAGCTAATCTGGGCACTGAAGCTTTCTTT. It is translated as CASSLANLGTEAFF.

The chain joins TRBV28 to TRBJ2-4; 7 nucleotides line up with TRBD1. The J call could be wrong; TRBJ2-7 is a better fit for the DNA end. Germline CDR1 MDHEN, CDR2 SYDVKM. The CDR3 loop spans 16 amino acids. The CDR3 DNA sequence: TGTGCCAGCAGTTTGCCCCCGGACAGGTATCTCTACGAGCAGTACTTC. Residues: CASSLPPDRYLYEQYF.

This clonotype was observed a few times. This chain links TRBV6-6 with TRBJ1-2, with no clear D. Germline CDR1 is MNHNY and CDR2 is SVGAGI (reference sequence). The CDR3 length is 13 residues. Trimming removed 5 bases at V and 8 bases at J, with 15 bases between. CDR3 in DNA: TGTGCCAGCAGTCGGACCGCGGCCGGGGGCTACACCTTC. Translating gives CASSRTAAGGYTF.

This clonotype has at least ten counts. The chain recombines TRBV20-1 with TRBJ2-3; no firm D call. Germline values: CDR1 DFQATT, CDR2 SNEGSKA (reference sequence). The V and J ends lost 0 bases and 2 bases respectively, with 12 bases between them. The CDR3 extends over 15 amino acids. The CDR3 DNA is TGCAGTGCTAGAGATCAGAGAACTTACACAGATACGCAGTATTTT. It yields the protein CSARDQRTYTDTQYF.

A note on this clonotype: This may be a read error: a much more frequent sequence differs by one nucleotide. The rearrangement uses TRBV20-1 and TRBJ2-1; 8 nucleotides align to TRBD2. Judging by the DNA end, TRBJ2-7 fits better; the J call may be wrong. In germline, CDR1 is DFQATT, CDR2 SNEGSKA (reference sequence). The CDR3 length is 13 residues. The CDR3 nucleotides are TGCAGTGCTAGCGGGAGGGCATACAATGAGCAGTACTTC. This translates into CSASGRAYNEQYF.

Only a few counts were recorded for this clonotype. CDR3 bases: TGTGCCAGCAGTGAAGACAGGGCCTACAATGAGCAGTTCTTC. Its protein is CASSEDRAYNEQFF. This sequence joins TRBV6-1 and TRBJ2-1, with a weak D call TRBD1 (6 bases). This CDR3 is 14 amino acids long. Germline V gene sequence: CDR1 MNHNS, CDR2 SASEGT. Between the trimmed V and J ends, which lost 1 base and 2 bases, there was a span of 6 bases.

The table lists this clonotype with a few counts. V usage is TRBV10-3 and J usage is TRBJ2-3, with 8 bases lining up with TRBD1. Germline assignment: CDR1 ENHRY and CDR2 SYGVKD. Trimming took 2 bases from V and 5 from J; bases not matched to a gene: 6. This CDR3 region has 15 residues. The CDR3 DNA follows: TGTGCCATCAGTGAGACCAGGGGGCGAAGAGATACGCAGTATTTT. Translation gives CAISETRGRRDTQYF.

This clonotype was seen a few times. This chain joins TRBV20-1 and TRBJ2-7; D tentatively reads TRBD1 or TRBD2 (6 bases each). The V gene lost 2 bases and the J gene lost 4 bases, with 15 bases spanning the gap. CDR3 size: 14 residues. Germline assignment: CDR1 DFQATT and CDR2 SNEGSKA (reference sequence). CDR3: CSARTGRGRYEQYF. DNA of the CDR3: TGCAGTGCTAGAACCGGTAGGGGGAGGTACGAGCAGTACTTC.

The chain couples TRBV10-3 to TRBJ2-1; TRBD2 aligns across 10 bases. CDR3 length: 15 amino acids. The J segment lost 7 bases and the V segment lost 4 bases, leaving 7 bases of the junction unmatched. Germline loops: CDR1 ENHRY, CDR2 SYGVKD. The CDR3 spells CAISGPGLARNEQFF. CDR3 sequence (DNA): TGTGCCATCAGTGGACCGGGACTAGCGAGAAATGAGCAGTTCTTC.

This clonotype was observed a few times. The gene calls are TRBV6-2 or TRBV6-3 and TRBJ2-5, with 15 bases lining up with TRBD2. V shed 1 base, J shed 4 bases, and the junction held 1 base outside the gene matches. The CDR3 contains 16 residues. Germline lookup yields CDR1 MNHEY and CDR2 SVGEGT. The CDR3 reads CASSYLGLAGGETQYF. CDR3 sequence (DNA): TGTGCCAGCAGTTACTTGGGACTAGCGGGAGGAGAGACCCAGTACTTC.

The V call is TRBV9, the J call TRBJ2-1; TRBD2 matches 9 bases. There are 22 residues in the CDR3. V lost 0 bases, J lost 0 bases, and 19 bases stayed unmatched. Germline CDR1 is SGDLS and CDR2 is YYNGEE. CDR3 protein: CASSVGGSGASGTLSSYNEQFF. CDR3 nucleotides: TGTGCCAGCAGCGTAGGGGGGAGTGGGGCTAGCGGGACCCTCAGCTCCTACAATGAGCAGTTCTTC.

The V call is TRBV7-9, the J call TRBJ2-2; D is ambiguous. V was pared by 1 base and J by 0 bases, with 6 bases between. Germline V gives CDR1 SEHNR, CDR2 FQNEAQ (reference sequence). The length of the CDR3 is 15 residues. The CDR3 sequence is CASSLVRPNTGELFF. The CDR3, as DNA: TGTGCCAGCAGCTTAGTTAGGCCGAACACCGGGGAGCTGTTTTTT.